These 30 T cell receptor beta chains were sequenced from one sample in a study of OX40 agonist ivuxolimab in advanced cancers. Assay used: immunoSEQ multiplex PCR; TCRdb lists only in-frame clones, some missing. The table records around 82,000 clones, around nine tenths of them present only once. Here the sequenced sample was CD4+ or CD8+ T cells sorted from blood, taken in a trial of the OX40 agonist ivuxolimab. The origin of the receptors is an adult with an advanced solid tumor such as melanoma, head and neck, liver or kidney cancer.

The DNA of the CDR3 is TGTGCCAGCAGTTTAGGGGGACGGTTAGAGACCCAGTACTTC. Its translation is CASSLGGRLETQYF. This sequence joins TRBV28 and TRBJ2-5; possibly TRBD1 or TRBD2 for D (5 bases each). Germline V gene sequence: CDR1 MDHEN, CDR2 SYDVKM. V lost 2 bases and J lost 4, with 11 bases in between. The CDR3 is made up of 14 amino acids.

This chain connects TRBV27 to TRBJ1-1; perhaps TRBD1 as D (5 bases). The germline gives CDR1 MNHEY, CDR2 SMNVEV (reference sequence). V was clipped by 5 bases and J by 0 bases, with 25 bases between them. The length of the CDR3 is 19 residues. The CDR3 coding sequence is TGTGCCAGCAGTCCCACGAGGCAGGGAAACCGAGGCATGAACACTGAAGCTTTCTTT. Amino acids: CASSPTRQGNRGMNTEAFF.

The V gene is TRBV27, the J gene TRBJ2-7; TRBD1 matches 11 bases. CDR3 length: 16 amino acids. Germline CDR1 and CDR2: MNHEY and SMNVEV (reference sequence). V shed 2 bases, J shed 5 bases, and the junction held 8 bases outside the gene matches. The CDR3 sequence is CASSLSVGTGGNEQYF. CDR3 nucleotides: TGTGCCAGCAGTTTAAGTGTCGGGACAGGGGGTAACGAGCAGTACTTC.

The chain carries TRBV5-1 and TRBJ2-7; D gene unclear. V was shortened by 0 bases and J by 2 bases, with 21 bases between the two germline ends. CDR3 length: 18 amino acids. Germline-derived CDR1 and CDR2 are SGHRS and YFSETQ. CDR3 sequence (DNA): TGCGCCAGCAGCTTGGGTTTCGGGCAGAAAGATACTCCCTACGAGCAGTACTTC. Amino acids: CASSLGFGQKDTPYEQYF.

V and J are TRBV7-9 and TRBJ1-4; 11 bases align to TRBD1. The CDR3 is 19 amino acids. V lost 1 base and J lost 0; bases outside the gene matches: 7. Germline-derived CDR1 and CDR2 are SEHNR and FQNEAQ (reference sequence). In DNA, the CDR3 is TGTGCCAGCAGCTTAGTTTGGACAGGGGGCTCCGCAACTAATGAAAAACTGTTTTTT. It yields the protein CASSLVWTGGSATNEKLFF.

This clone occurred a few times. The chain couples TRBV4-2 to TRBJ2-4, with D possibly being TRBD1 or TRBD2 (7 bases each). The CDR3 sequence is 16 residues long. V lost 3 bases, J lost 10 bases, and 22 bases lay in between. Germline V gives CDR1 LGHNA, CDR2 YNFKEQ. CDR3 nucleotide sequence: TGTGCCAGCAGCCAGGGGACAGCGGGGACCTTTGATATTCAGTACTTC. Amino acids: CASSQGTAGTFDIQYF.

This chain links TRBV6-1 with TRBJ1-4, with TRBD1 matching 9 bases. V shed 3 bases, J shed 8 bases, and the junction held 10 bases outside the gene matches. Germline assignment: CDR1 MNHNS and CDR2 SASEGT. The CDR3 has 16 amino acids. CDR3 loop: CASSDLSGTGREKLFF. The CDR3 nucleotides are TGTGCCAGCAGTGACCTAAGTGGGACAGGGCGAGAAAAACTGTTTTTT.

The rearrangement links TRBV5-4 to TRBJ2-7, with D perhaps matching TRBD2 (6 bases). The CDR3 contains 15 residues. The germline V gene encodes CDR1 SGHNT and CDR2 YYREEE (reference sequence). Trimming cost V 9 bases and J 4 bases, with 23 bases left between them. Here the CDR3 DNA reads TGTGCCATCGGCCCCCTCGAGATAGCGGAATACGAGCAGTACTTC. It translates to CAIGPLEIAEYEQYF.

The chain links TRBV5-1 to TRBJ2-7; 11 bases match TRBD2. The CDR3 loop spans 17 amino acids. J was trimmed by 6 bases and V by 3 bases; bases with no gene match: 14. Per germline, CDR1 SGHRS and CDR2 YFSETQ. Here the CDR3 reads CASSSRRELAGVTEQYF. The CDR3 DNA follows: TGCGCCAGCAGCTCCCGGCGGGAACTAGCGGGAGTAACCGAGCAGTACTTC.

This chain joins TRBV6-6 and TRBJ2-1; 9 positions match TRBD2. Germline CDR1 MNHNY, CDR2 SVGAGI (reference sequence). V was pared by 6 bases and J by 5 bases, with 8 bases of the junction left unmatched. This CDR3 is 15 amino acids long. The CDR3 protein is CASRYLAGRNNEQFF. The CDR3 DNA sequence: TGTGCCAGCAGGTACCTAGCGGGAAGGAACAATGAGCAGTTCTTC.

In its sample, this clone was seen once. The chain carries TRBV10-1 and TRBJ2-3; 9 nucleotides match TRBD2. The CDR3 is 15 residues long. The ends lost 0 bases at V and 6 bases at J; junction bases unmatched: 4. Per germline, CDR1 WNHNN and CDR2 SYGVQD (reference sequence). The DNA for the CDR3 is TGCGCCAGCAGTGAGTCGATTAGCGGGAGCGATACGCAGTATTTT. Translation: CASSESISGSDTQYF.

The rearrangement links TRBV11-3 to TRBJ2-7, with D unclear. The V gene's germline CDR1 is SGHNT and CDR2 YENEEA. Trimming removed 5 bases at V and 3 bases at J, with 14 bases between. CDR3 length: 14 amino acids. The DNA of the CDR3 is TGTGCCAGCAGCGCCGGGCCGATAAGCTACGAGCAGTACTTC. As protein: CASSAGPISYEQYF.

V is TRBV5-1 and J is TRBJ1-2, with a tentative D call TRBD1 (6 bases). Trimming took off 4 bases at V and 4 bases at J, with 17 bases between the two ends. Per germline, CDR1 SGHRS and CDR2 YFSETQ. The CDR3 is 15 residues long. This CDR3 is CASSVRSGTSYGYTF. Here the CDR3 DNA reads TGCGCCAGCAGCGTACGATCCGGGACATCCTATGGCTACACCTTC.

V gene TRBV14 combines with J gene TRBJ2-1, with 10 bases aligning to TRBD1. This CDR3 region has 17 residues. Germline V gene data show CDR1 as SGHDN and CDR2 as FVKESK. Trimming cost V 1 base and J 3 bases; bases outside gene matches: 6. The CDR3 nucleotides are TGTGCCAGCAGCCAAGGCCCGGGACAGGGGATCTACAATGAGCAGTTCTTC. This gives the protein CASSQGPGQGIYNEQFF. Combining the CDR3 with reference TRBV14 and TRBJ2-1 gives the whole variable domain EAGVTQFPSHSVIEKGQTVTLRCDPISGHDNLYWYRRVMGKEIKFLLHFVKESKQDESGMPNNRFLAERTGGTYSTLKVQPAELEDSGVYFCASSQGPGQGIYNEQFFGPGTRLTVL.

The genes are TRBV20-1 and TRBJ1-1; unclear D gene. V lost 0 bases to trimming and J lost 14 bases, with 13 bases between them. The length of the CDR3 is 11 residues. Germline V gene data show CDR1 as DFQATT and CDR2 as SNEGSKA (reference sequence). The DNA for the CDR3 is TGCAGTGCTAGAGATTTTTCGACGGACTTCTTT. This translates into CSARDFSTDFF.

The genes are TRBV7-2 and TRBJ1-1; D is possibly TRBD1 (5 bases). Germline-derived CDR1 and CDR2 are SGHTA and FQGNSA. There are 14 residues in the CDR3. The V end lost 4 bases, the J end lost 10 bases, and 19 bases lay between the germline ends. The CDR3 is CASSSGLTGSGAFF. Here the CDR3 DNA reads TGTGCCAGCAGCTCAGGCCTTACAGGTTCCGGAGCTTTCTTT.

V and J are TRBV27 and TRBJ2-7; the D gene is possibly TRBD2 (6 bases). The CDR3 totals 15 residues. Looked up from germline, CDR1 is MNHEY and CDR2 is SMNVEV (reference sequence). Trimming took off 1 base at V and 0 bases at J, with 10 bases between the two ends. The CDR3 region has the DNA TGTGCCAGCAGTTTATGGGGAGCGGGCTCCTACGAGCAGTACTTC. Translated, it gives CASSLWGAGSYEQYF.

In this sample, this clone turned up once. The chain has TRBV27 and TRBJ2-3; TRBD2 matches 14 bases. Per the germline V gene, CDR1 is MNHEY and CDR2 is SMNVEV (reference sequence). The CDR3 consists of 14 residues. With V trimmed by 7 bases and J by 8 bases, 5 bases remained unmatched. The CDR3 reads CASKPGLAGVTQYF. CDR3 nucleotide sequence: TGTGCCAGCAAACCGGGACTAGCGGGAGTTACGCAGTATTTT.

The chain couples TRBV4-1 to TRBJ2-3; a possible D gene is TRBD2 (6 bases). This CDR3 comprises 14 residues. Trimming removed 4 bases at V and 6 bases at J, with 14 bases between. The germline V gene encodes CDR1 MGHRA and CDR2 YSYEKL. CDR3 loop: CASSPGGALDTQYF. The DNA of the CDR3 is TGCGCCAGCAGCCCCGGGGGAGCGTTGGATACGCAGTATTTT.

The rearrangement uses TRBV10-1 and TRBJ2-7; D gene ambiguous. There are 11 residues in the CDR3. Between the trimmed V and J ends, which lost 3 bases and 3 bases, there was a span of 3 bases. Germline-derived CDR1 and CDR2 are WNHNN and SYGVQD (reference sequence). The CDR3 sequence is CASSDLYEQYF. As DNA, the CDR3 is TGCGCCAGCAGTGATCTCTACGAGCAGTACTTC.

The V gene is TRBV27, the J gene TRBJ1-6; D is unresolved. From germline, CDR1 is MNHEY and CDR2 SMNVEV (reference sequence). The V and J ends lost 1 base and 14 bases respectively, with 9 bases between them. The CDR3 length is 12 residues. The CDR3 is CASSLYGGSLHF. The CDR3 coding sequence is TGTGCCAGCAGTTTATACGGAGGGTCCCTCCACTTT.

The chain combines TRBV7-9 with TRBJ2-5, with D perhaps given as TRBD1 or TRBD2 (7 bases each). The J call may be incorrect, as the DNA end agrees better with TRBJ2-7. The germline CDR1 and CDR2 sequences are SEHNR and FQNEAQ (reference sequence). The CDR3 extends over 12 amino acids. DNA for the CDR3: TGTGCCGCAGGGGGGGGCTCCTACGAGCAGTACTTC. Translated: CAAGGGSYEQYF.

The V and J genes are TRBV21-1 and TRBJ2-1; the listed D gene, TRBD2, was not tested against the DNA. TRBV21-1 is assigned pseudogene status. The CDR3 is 14 amino acids. The CDR3: CASSKRLAGNEQFF. The CDR3 DNA follows: TGTGCCAGCAGCAAAAGACTAGCGGGGAATGAGCAGTTCTTC.

The V call is TRBV4-2, the J call TRBJ2-5; no reliable D call. Germline V gives CDR1 LGHNA, CDR2 YNFKEQ. The CDR3 has 13 residues. The V and J ends lost 0 bases and 4 bases respectively, with 6 bases between them. The CDR3 nucleotides read TGTGCCAGCAGCCAAGATCGTGCAGAGACCCAGTACTTC. Its protein product is CASSQDRAETQYF.

With respect to this clone: Other nucleotide sequences from this sample produce the same CDR3. This rearrangement joins TRBV7-9 to TRBJ1-1; D remains ambiguous. The length of the CDR3 is 12 residues. V gave up 1 base and J gave up 4 bases, with 4 bases separating them. Germline lookup yields CDR1 SEHNR and CDR2 FQNEAQ (reference sequence). The CDR3 sequence: CASSLGSTEAFF. The CDR3 nucleotides are TGTGCCAGCAGCTTAGGGAGCACTGAAGCTTTCTTT.

This chain connects TRBV19 to TRBJ2-1, with 7 bases lining up with TRBD2. The CDR3 spans 14 residues. Germline V gives CDR1 LNHDA, CDR2 SQIVND (reference sequence). Unmatched junction bases numbered 8, after V lost 3 bases and J lost 9 bases. This CDR3 reads CASSIGAGVAEQFF. DNA of the CDR3: TGTGCCAGTAGTATTGGCGCGGGAGTGGCTGAGCAGTTCTTC.

CDR3 nucleotide sequence: TGTGCCAGCAGTGCGCGGGACTCATTCTACGAGCAGTACTTC. Amino acids: CASSARDSFYEQYF. The J gene is TRBJ2-7, the V gene TRBV2, with D maybe TRBD2 (6 bases). The V and J ends lost 4 bases and 3 bases respectively, with 13 bases between them. The CDR3 contains 14 residues. Germline CDR1 is SNHLY and CDR2 is FYNNEI.

The chain couples TRBV6-1 to TRBJ2-3; no clear D. The germline V gene encodes CDR1 MNHNS and CDR2 SASEGT. The CDR3 contains 14 residues. V lost 4 bases and J 3 bases, leaving 11 bases between the germline ends. The CDR3 DNA reads TGTGCCAGCAGTGTGCTAATGGAAACAGATACGCAGTATTTT. It translates to CASSVLMETDTQYF.

The chain couples TRBV5-4 to TRBJ2-4, with a possible D match to TRBD2 (6 bases). CDR3 size: 13 residues. The germline V gene has CDR1 SGHNT and CDR2 YYREEE (reference sequence). The germline V and J ends were trimmed by 4 bases and 7 bases, with 12 bases remaining between them. CDR3 coding DNA: TGTGCCAGCAGCCCCGGGACTGGGAACATTCAGTACTTC. Its protein is CASSPGTGNIQYF.

The V and J genes are TRBV4-1 and TRBJ2-5; 9 nucleotides match TRBD2. The CDR3 covers 16 residues. CDR1 is MGHRA, CDR2 YSYEKL, per germline. Losses at the gene ends were 1 base for V and 4 bases for J; bases not matched to a gene: 7. The CDR3 nucleotides are TGCGCCAGCAGCCAAGTCCTAGCACTAGCGGGAGAGACCCAGTACTTC. It yields the protein CASSQVLALAGETQYF.